The 5 T cell receptor beta chains below were found in one sample sequenced in a study of shared clonotypes between healthy human individuals. Sequencing was performed with immunoSEQ multiplex PCR; in TCRdb, only in-frame clones are kept and a portion is missing. The table has some 900,000 clones, roughly 72% seen once. Input material: memory CD4+ T cells sorted from blood. As to subset: CD45RA-negative fraction. All receptors derive from a man aged 18 to 35 in good health.

This chain's CDR3 is CAWRADGYSNEKLFF. Written as DNA, the CDR3 is TGTGCCTGGAGGGCGGATGGGTACTCTAATGAAAAACTGTTTTTT. The chain carries TRBV30 and TRBJ1-4; no reliable D call. Germline CDR1 reads GTSNPN; CDR2 reads SVGIG (reference sequence). Trimming removed 3 bases from V and 3 bases from J, with 14 bases in between. CDR3 length: 15 residues.

This clone appeared a single time. V and J are TRBV30 and TRBJ1-1; 7 bases agree with TRBD1. The CDR3 spans 14 residues. V dropped 2 bases and J dropped 4; count of bases not matched to a gene: 7. Germline loops: CDR1 GTSNPN, CDR2 SVGIG (reference sequence). The CDR3 DNA reads TGTGCCTGGAGTCCCACAGGGGTTTTCACTGAAGCTTTCTTT. This gives the protein CAWSPTGVFTEAFF.

This clone has just a few counts. This chain connects TRBV7-2 to TRBJ1-6, with 8 bases aligning to TRBD1. This CDR3 region has 14 residues. Looked up from germline, CDR1 is SGHTA and CDR2 is FQGNSA. The V and J ends lost 3 bases and 11 bases, in that order; junction bases with no gene match: 6. DNA of the CDR3: TGTGCCAGCAGCTTGGGGACAGGTTGGGCACCCCTCCACTTT. Its protein is CASSLGTGWAPLHF.

The chain combines TRBV5-4 with TRBJ2-5, with D unresolved. Germline lookup yields CDR1 SGHNT and CDR2 YYREEE (reference sequence). Trimming removed 2 bases at V and 0 bases at J, with 11 bases between. The CDR3 covers 15 residues. As DNA, the CDR3 is TGTGCCAGCAGCTTTATTGCAGTAAACCAAGAGACCCAGTACTTC. Translation: CASSFIAVNQETQYF.

The chain joins TRBV6-1 to TRBJ1-1; 8 nucleotides match TRBD1. With 8 bases clipped from V and 8 bases from J, the junction kept 7 bases outside the gene matches. The CDR3 is 12 residues long. Germline CDR1 and CDR2: MNHNS and SASEGT. CDR3: CASSYGQGEAFF. As DNA, the CDR3 is TGTGCCAGCTCCTATGGACAGGGCGAAGCTTTCTTT.